This T cell receptor (beta chain) originates from a study of CD8 T cells in ankylosing spondylitis. Overall study findings and caveats: Prior literature has documented some motif variants in synovial fluid and blood from reactive arthritis. In ankylosing spondylitis patients, matched synovial fluid reportedly showed significant enrichment of disease-linked clones.

With regard to this clonotype: Its antigen is unidentified.

V lost 5 bases, J lost 4 bases, and 12 bases lay in between. CDR1 and CDR2 from the germline V gene are SGHTA and FQGNSA. The CDR3 extends over 14 amino acids. Quantitative 5'-RACE with molecular barcodes generated TCR beta libraries. Via MiXCR, TCRdb re-called the 5' RACE reads, giving one row per CDR3 protein. This sample has about 220,000 distinct CDR3 sequences, with roughly a tenth found just once. The TCR was taken from a male donor with ankylosing spondylitis or in good health (not recorded which). Sequenced sample: blood, either unsorted or a sorted T cell fraction (not recorded which). The chain has TRBV7-2 and TRBJ1-5; D is ambiguous. The CDR3 region has the DNA TGTGCCAGCAGCCCCCCGGCGGGGAATCAGCCCCAGCATTTT. This encodes CASSPPAGNQPQHF.